This T cell receptor beta chain stems from a study of blood T cell repertoires in COVID-19. The wider study: Acute and convalescent COVID-19 specimens originated in the United States, Italy and Spain. T cells, B-cell-depleted T cells, or PBMCs supplied cDNA or gDNA.

The table came from immunoSEQ multiplex PCR; TCRdb's copy has only in-frame clones and leaves some out. The profile covers some 170,000 clones, with around 82% appearing a single time and roughly 11% taken by the ten largest. V trimming: 4 bases; J trimming: 4 bases; junction bases outside the gene matches: 7. The CDR3 contains 16 residues. The germline CDR1 and CDR2 sequences are MNHEY and SVGAGI. This clone was observed once. The V gene is TRBV6-5, the J gene TRBJ1-4, with 9 bases that match TRBD1. The origin of this receptor is a man aged 60 to 75 with active or convalescent COVID-19. What was sequenced was peripheral blood. This CDR3 is CASSSGQGPRNEKLFF. The CDR3 DNA sequence: TGTGCCAGCAGTTCGGGACAGGGCCCTCGTAATGAAAAACTGTTTTTT.